The clone carrying this T cell receptor beta chain was seen once. Cohort placement rested on clinical history that participants reported themselves. These data belong to a study of blood T cell repertoires in COVID-19. Study context: COVID-19 samples collected from the United States, Italy and Spain covered acute and convalescent phases. PBMCs, B-cell-depleted T cells, or T cells provided the cDNA or gDNA that made up the material.

J was trimmed by 0 bases and V by 10 bases; bases with no gene match: 7. Per the germline V gene, CDR1 is MNHNY and CDR2 is SVGAGI (reference sequence). The CDR3 has 14 residues. Methods used by the authors: Reference gene primer amplification yielded estimated nucleated cell counts. TCRdb's copy holds only in-frame clones and misses some; the assay was immunoSEQ multiplex PCR. The V and J calls and clone size were taken over from that table, and D and trimming were inferred from the DNA. The repertoire holds 310,000 or so clones, roughly 89% seen once, with about 9.8% in the top ten. The chain carries TRBV6-6 and TRBJ2-7; TRBD2 matches at 9 bases. The source of this sequence is a woman under 30 who had recovered from COVID-19. Sequencing input: PBMCs or T cells enriched from blood (not recorded which). The CDR3 loop is CATKTSGYSYEQYF. In DNA, the CDR3 is TGTGCCACCAAGACTAGCGGTTACTCCTACGAGCAGTACTTC.